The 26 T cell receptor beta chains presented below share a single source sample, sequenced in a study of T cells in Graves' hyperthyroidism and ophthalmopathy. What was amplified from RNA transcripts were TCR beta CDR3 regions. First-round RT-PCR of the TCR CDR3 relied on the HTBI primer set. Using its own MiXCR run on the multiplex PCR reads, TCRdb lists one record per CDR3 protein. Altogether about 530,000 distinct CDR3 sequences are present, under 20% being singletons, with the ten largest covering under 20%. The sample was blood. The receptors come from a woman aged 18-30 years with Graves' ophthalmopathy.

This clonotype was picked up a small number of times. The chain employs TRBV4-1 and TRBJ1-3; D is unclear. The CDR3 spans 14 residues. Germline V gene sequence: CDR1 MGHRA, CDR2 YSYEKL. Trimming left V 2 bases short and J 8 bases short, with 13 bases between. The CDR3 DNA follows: TGCGCCAGCAGCCAATACGATTCGGCGGACACCATATATTTT. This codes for CASSQYDSADTIYF.

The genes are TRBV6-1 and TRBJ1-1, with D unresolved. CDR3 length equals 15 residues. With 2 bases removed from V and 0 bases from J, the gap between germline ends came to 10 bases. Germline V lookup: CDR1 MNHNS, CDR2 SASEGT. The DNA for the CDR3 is TGTGCCAGCAGTGAAAGGATGGGCCTGAACACTGAAGCTTTCTTT. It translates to CASSERMGLNTEAFF.

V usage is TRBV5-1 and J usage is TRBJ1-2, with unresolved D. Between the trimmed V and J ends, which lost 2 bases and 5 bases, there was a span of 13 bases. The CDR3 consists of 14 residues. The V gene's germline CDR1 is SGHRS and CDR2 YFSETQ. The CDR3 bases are TGCGCCAGCAGCTTTGGATCTCGAGGGTATGGCTACACCTTC. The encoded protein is CASSFGSRGYGYTF.

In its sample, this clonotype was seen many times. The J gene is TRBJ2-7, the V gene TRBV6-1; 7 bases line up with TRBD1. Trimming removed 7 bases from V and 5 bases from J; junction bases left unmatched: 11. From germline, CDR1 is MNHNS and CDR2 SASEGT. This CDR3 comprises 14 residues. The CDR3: CASTPKRGQDEQYF. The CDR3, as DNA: TGTGCCAGCACCCCGAAGAGGGGGCAGGACGAGCAGTACTTC.

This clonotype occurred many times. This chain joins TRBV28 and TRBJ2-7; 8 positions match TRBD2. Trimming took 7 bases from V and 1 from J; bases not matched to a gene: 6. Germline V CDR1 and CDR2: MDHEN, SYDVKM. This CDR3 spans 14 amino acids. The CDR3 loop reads CASKGLAASYEQYF. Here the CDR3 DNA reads TGTGCCAGCAAAGGACTAGCCGCTTCCTACGAGCAGTACTTC. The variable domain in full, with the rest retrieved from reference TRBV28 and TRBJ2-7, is DVKVTQSSRYLVKRTGEKVFLECVQDMDHENMFWYRQDPGLGLRLIYFSYDVKMKEKGDIPEGYSVSREKKERFSLILESASTNQTSMYLCASKGLAASYEQYFGPGTRLTVT.

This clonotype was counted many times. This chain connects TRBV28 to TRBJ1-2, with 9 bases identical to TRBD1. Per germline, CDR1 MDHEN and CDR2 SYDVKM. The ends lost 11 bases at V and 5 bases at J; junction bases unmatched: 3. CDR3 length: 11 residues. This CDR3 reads CAVGQGYGYTF. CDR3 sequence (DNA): TGTGCCGTCGGACAGGGGTATGGCTACACCTTC.

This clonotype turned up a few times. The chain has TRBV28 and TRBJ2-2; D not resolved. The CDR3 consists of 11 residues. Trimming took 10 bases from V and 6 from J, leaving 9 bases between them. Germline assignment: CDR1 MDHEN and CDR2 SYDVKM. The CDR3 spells CAIFGAGELFF. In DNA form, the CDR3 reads TGTGCCATTTTTGGGGCCGGGGAGCTGTTTTTT.

The CDR3 sequence is CASSQDKGANSPLHF. The DNA for the CDR3 is TGCGCCAGCAGCCAAGATAAGGGGGCGAATTCACCCCTCCACTTT. The V and J genes are TRBV4-1 and TRBJ1-6; 7 bases align to TRBD1. Germline CDR1 and CDR2: MGHRA and YSYEKL. The CDR3 has 15 residues. V shed 0 bases and J 7 bases; nucleotides not matched to a gene: 3.

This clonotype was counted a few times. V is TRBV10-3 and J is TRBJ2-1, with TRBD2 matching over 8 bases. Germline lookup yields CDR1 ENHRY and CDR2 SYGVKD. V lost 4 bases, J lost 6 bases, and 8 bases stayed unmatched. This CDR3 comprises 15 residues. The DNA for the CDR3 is TGTGCCATCAGTGGACCGGGACTAGAAGTCAATGAGCAGTTCTTC. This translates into CAISGPGLEVNEQFF.

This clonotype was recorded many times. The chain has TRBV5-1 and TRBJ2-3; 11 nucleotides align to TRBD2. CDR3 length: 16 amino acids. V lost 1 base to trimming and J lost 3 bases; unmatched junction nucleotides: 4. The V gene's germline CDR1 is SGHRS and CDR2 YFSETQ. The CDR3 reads CASSLMGLAETDTQYF. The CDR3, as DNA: TGCGCCAGCAGCTTGATGGGACTAGCGGAGACAGATACGCAGTATTTT.

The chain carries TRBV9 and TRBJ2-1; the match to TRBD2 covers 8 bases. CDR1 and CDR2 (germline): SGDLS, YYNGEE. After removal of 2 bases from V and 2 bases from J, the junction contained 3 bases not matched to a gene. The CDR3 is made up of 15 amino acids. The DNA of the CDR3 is TGTGCCAGCAGCGTCGGTAGCGGGGCCTACAATGAGCAGTTCTTC. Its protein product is CASSVGSGAYNEQFF.

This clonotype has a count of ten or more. In nucleotides, the CDR3 is TGTGCCAGCAGCTCAAGACAGACCGCTGAAGCTTTCTTT. Protein: CASSSRQTAEAFF. The V and J genes are TRBV5-6 and TRBJ1-1; a possible D gene is TRBD1 (5 bases). Germline CDR1 is SGHDT and CDR2 is YYEEEE. The CDR3 sequence is 13 residues long. Trimming took off 3 bases at V and 6 bases at J, with 12 bases between the two ends. Drawing the rest from reference TRBV5-6 and TRBJ1-1, the complete variable domain is DAGVTQSPTHLIKTRGQQVTLRCSPKSGHDTVSWYQQALGQGPQFIFQYYEEEERQRGNFPDRFSGHQFPNYSSELNVNALLLGDSALYLCASSSRQTAEAFFGQGTRLTVV.

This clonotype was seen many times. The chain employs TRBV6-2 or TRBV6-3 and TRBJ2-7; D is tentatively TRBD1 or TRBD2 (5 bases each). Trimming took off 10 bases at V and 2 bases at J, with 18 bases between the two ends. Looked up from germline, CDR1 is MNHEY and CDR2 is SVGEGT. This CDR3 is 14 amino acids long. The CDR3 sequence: CATQLRDPTYEQYF. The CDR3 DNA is TGTGCCACCCAACTACGGGACCCTACCTACGAGCAGTACTTC.

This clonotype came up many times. As DNA, the CDR3 is TGTGCCAGCAGTCCCTTGGGGTTCAGCTACGAGCAGTACTTC. Amino acid sequence: CASSPLGFSYEQYF. This chain joins TRBV28 and TRBJ2-7; D uncertain. The CDR3 loop spans 14 amino acids. Germline V lookup: CDR1 MDHEN, CDR2 SYDVKM. V was trimmed by 5 bases and J by 3 bases, leaving 14 bases between them.

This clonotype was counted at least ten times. CDR3 loop: CASTLQGNSNYGYTF. Here the CDR3 DNA reads TGTGCCAGCACCCTCCAGGGGAATAGCAACTATGGCTACACCTTC. The chain recombines TRBV3-1 with TRBJ1-2; maybe TRBD1 (6 bases). This CDR3 spans 15 amino acids. V lost 7 bases and J lost 2, with 17 bases in between. CDR1 LGHDT and CDR2 YNNKEL come from the germline V gene (reference sequence).

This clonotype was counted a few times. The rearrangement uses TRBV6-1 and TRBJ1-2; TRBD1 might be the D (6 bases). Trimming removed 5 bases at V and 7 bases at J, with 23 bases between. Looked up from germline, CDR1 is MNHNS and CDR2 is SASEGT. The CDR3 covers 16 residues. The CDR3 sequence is CASSPAGGGRSSGYTF. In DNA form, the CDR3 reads TGTGCCAGCAGTCCAGCGGGCGGGGGGCGCTCGAGTGGCTACACCTTC.

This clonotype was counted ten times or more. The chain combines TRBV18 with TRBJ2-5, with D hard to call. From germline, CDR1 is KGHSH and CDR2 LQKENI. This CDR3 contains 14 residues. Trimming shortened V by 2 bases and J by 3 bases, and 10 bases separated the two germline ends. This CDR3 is CASSPIRTEETQYF. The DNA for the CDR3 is TGTGCCAGCTCACCAATACGGACGGAAGAGACCCAGTACTTC.

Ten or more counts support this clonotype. CDR3 amino acids: CASSLGLGGHNEQFF. CDR3 nucleotide sequence: TGTGCCAGCAGTTTAGGGCTGGGGGGACACAATGAGCAGTTCTTC. The rearrangement uses TRBV12-3 or TRBV12-4 and TRBJ2-1, with a weak D call TRBD2 (6 bases). CDR3 length equals 15 residues. V lost 1 base and J 5 bases, leaving 12 bases between the germline ends.

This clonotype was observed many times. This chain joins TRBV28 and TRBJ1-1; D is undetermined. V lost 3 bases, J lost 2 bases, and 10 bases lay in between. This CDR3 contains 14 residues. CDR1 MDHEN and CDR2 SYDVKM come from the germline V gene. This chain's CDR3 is CASSLETSNTEAFF. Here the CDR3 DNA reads TGTGCCAGCAGTTTGGAGACAAGTAACACTGAAGCTTTCTTT. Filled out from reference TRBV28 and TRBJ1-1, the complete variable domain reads DVKVTQSSRYLVKRTGEKVFLECVQDMDHENMFWYRQDPGLGLRLIYFSYDVKMKEKGDIPEGYSVSREKKERFSLILESASTNQTSMYLCASSLETSNTEAFFGQGTRLTVV.

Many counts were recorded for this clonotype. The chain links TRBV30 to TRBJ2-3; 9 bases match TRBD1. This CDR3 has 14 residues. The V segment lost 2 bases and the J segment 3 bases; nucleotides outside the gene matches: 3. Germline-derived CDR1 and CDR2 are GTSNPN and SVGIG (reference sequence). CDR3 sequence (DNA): TGTGCCTGGAGTCCGGGACAGGGAACAGATACGCAGTATTTT. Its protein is CAWSPGQGTDTQYF.

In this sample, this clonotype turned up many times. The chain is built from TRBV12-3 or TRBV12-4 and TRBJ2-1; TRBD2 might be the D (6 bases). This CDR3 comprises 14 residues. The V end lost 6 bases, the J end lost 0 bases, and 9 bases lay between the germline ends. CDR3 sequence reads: CASRETSSYNEQFF. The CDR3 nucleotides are TGTGCCAGCAGAGAGACTAGCTCCTACAATGAGCAGTTCTTC.

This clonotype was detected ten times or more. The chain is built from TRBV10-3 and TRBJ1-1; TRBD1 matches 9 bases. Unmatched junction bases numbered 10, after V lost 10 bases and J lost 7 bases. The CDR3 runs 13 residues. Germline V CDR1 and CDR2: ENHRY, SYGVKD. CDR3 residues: CATTGTGRIEAFF. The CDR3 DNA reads TGTGCCACAACCGGGACAGGGCGAATTGAAGCTTTCTTT.

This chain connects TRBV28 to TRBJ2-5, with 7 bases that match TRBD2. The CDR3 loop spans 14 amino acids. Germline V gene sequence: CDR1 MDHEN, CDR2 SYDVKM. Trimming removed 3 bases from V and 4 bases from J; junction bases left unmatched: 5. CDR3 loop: CASSFVGGGETQYF. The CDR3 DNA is TGTGCCAGCAGTTTCGTGGGGGGGGGAGAGACCCAGTACTTC.

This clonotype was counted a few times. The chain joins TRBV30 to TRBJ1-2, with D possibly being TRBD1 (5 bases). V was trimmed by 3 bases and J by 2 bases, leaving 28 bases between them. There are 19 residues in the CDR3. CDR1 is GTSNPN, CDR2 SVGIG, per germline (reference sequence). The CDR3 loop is CAWRKALFGTAKPNYGYTF. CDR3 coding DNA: TGTGCCTGGAGGAAGGCCCTTTTCGGGACGGCCAAACCGAACTATGGCTACACCTTC.

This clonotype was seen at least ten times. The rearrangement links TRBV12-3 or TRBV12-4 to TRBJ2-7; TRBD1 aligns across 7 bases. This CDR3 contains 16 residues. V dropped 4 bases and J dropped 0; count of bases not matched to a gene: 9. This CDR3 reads CASSSMGQQSSYEQYF. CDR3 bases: TGTGCCAGCAGTTCCATGGGACAGCAAAGCTCCTACGAGCAGTACTTC.

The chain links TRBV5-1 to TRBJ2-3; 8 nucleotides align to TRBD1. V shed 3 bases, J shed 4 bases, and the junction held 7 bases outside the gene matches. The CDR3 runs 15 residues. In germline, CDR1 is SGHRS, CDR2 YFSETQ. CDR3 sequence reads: CASSSGQGYSDTQYF. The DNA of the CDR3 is TGCGCCAGCAGCTCCGGACAGGGATACTCAGATACGCAGTATTTT. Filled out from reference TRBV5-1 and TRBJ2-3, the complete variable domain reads KAGVTQTPRYLIKTRGQQVTLSCSPISGHRSVSWYQQTPGQGLQFLFEYFSETQRNKGNFPGRFSGRQFSNSRSEMNVSTLELGDSALYLCASSSGQGYSDTQYFGPGTRLTVL.